This paragraph covers one T cell receptor beta chain sequence. Its target is not known. This record comes from a study of CD4 T cells in relation to SARS-CoV-2 and coronaviruses. This CDR3 comprises 15 residues. The ends lost 3 bases at V and 4 bases at J; junction bases unmatched: 5. Germline assignment: CDR1 SNHLY and CDR2 FYNNEI. Sequencing was performed with immunoSEQ multiplex PCR; in TCRdb, only in-frame clones are kept and a portion is missing. The top ten clones hold roughly 14% of a sample with roughly 30,000 clones, more than 75% of them seen once. Before the COVID-19 pandemic, during about 2011-2019, CD4+ T cells were taken from unexposed donors. Isolation of CD4+ T cells took place after around eleven days in culture.

Sequencing was performed on CD4+ T cells from PBMCs, cultured in vitro. The clonotype was recovered from a human donor in good health. The gene calls are TRBV2 and TRBJ1-3, with 8 bases matching TRBD1. The DNA for the CDR3 is TGTGCCAGCAGTGACGGACAGGGTGTCGGAAACACCATATATTTT. It encodes CASSDGQGVGNTIYF.